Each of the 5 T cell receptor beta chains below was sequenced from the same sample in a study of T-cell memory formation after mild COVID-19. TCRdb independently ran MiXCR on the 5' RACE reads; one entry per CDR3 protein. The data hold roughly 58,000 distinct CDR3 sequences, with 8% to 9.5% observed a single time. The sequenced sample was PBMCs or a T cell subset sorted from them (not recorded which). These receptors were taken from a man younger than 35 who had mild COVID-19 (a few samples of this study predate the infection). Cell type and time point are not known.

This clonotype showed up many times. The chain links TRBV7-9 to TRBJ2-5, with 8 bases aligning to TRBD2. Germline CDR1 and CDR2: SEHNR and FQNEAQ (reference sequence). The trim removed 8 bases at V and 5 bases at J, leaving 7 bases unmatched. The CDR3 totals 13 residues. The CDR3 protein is CASRGGARETQYF. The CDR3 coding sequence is TGTGCCAGCCGGGGGGGGGCTCGGGAGACCCAGTACTTC.

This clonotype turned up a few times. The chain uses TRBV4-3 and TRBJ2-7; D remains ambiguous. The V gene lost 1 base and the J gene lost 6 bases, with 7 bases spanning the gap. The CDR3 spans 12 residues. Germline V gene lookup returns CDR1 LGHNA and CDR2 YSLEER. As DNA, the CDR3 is TGCGCCAGCAGCCAAGGAGGCTCCGAGCAGTACTTC. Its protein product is CASSQGGSEQYF.

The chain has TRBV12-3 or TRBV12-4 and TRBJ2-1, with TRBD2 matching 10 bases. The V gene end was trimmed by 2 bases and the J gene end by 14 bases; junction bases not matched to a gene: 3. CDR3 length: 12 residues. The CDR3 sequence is CASSLSSGGKFF. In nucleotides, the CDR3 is TGTGCCAGCAGTTTAAGTAGCGGGGGGAAGTTCTTC.

CDR3 protein: CASSRDLQETQYF. CDR3 sequence (DNA): TGTGCCAGCTCACGGGACCTTCAAGAGACCCAGTACTTC. The chain couples TRBV18 to TRBJ2-5, with D perhaps assigned TRBD1 or TRBD2 (5 bases each). Trimming pared 4 bases from V and 2 bases from J, leaving 8 bases between. This CDR3 has 13 residues. The germline CDR1 and CDR2 sequences are KGHSH and LQKENI.

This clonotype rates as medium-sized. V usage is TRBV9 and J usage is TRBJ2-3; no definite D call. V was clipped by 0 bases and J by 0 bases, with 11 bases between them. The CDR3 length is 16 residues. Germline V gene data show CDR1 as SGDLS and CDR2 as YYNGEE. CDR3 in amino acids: CASSVAPAFSTDTQYF. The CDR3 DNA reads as TGTGCCAGCAGCGTAGCCCCAGCGTTTAGCACAGATACGCAGTATTTT.